Sequencing of this TCR beta chain was carried out in a study of technical replicates of blood from a handful of donors. This clone was recorded only once. Sequencing used immunoSEQ multiplex PCR; TCRdb keeps in-frame clones, though not all of them. The sample lists just under 45,000 clones, almost 97% occurring once. Germline V gene lookup returns CDR1 SNHLY and CDR2 FYNNEI. V gave up 1 base and J gave up 3 bases, with 9 bases separating them. This CDR3 contains 14 residues. This chain links TRBV2 with TRBJ1-1; D remains ambiguous. This receptor was taken from a human donor in good health. Sequenced: T cells isolated from PBMCs. CDR3 in amino acids: CASSEVTGYTEAFF. As DNA, the CDR3 is TGTGCCAGCAGTGAAGTGACCGGGTACACTGAAGCTTTCTTT. The whole variable domain, remainder taken from reference TRBV2 and TRBJ1-1, is EPEVTQTPSHQVTQMGQEVILRCVPISNHLYFYWYRQILGQKVEFLVSFYNNEISEKSEIFDDQFSVERPDGSNFTLKIRSTKLEDSAMYFCASSEVTGYTEAFFGQGTRLTVV.